What follows describes a single T cell receptor beta chain. The antigen is unknown. Repertoires were generated with immunoSEQ multiplex PCR, while TCRdb's copy carries only in-frame clones and drops some. The repertoire holds tens of thousands of clones, with roughly 94% as singletons. This sample is part of a study of T cells in tuberculosis. Overall study context: IGRA-negative adolescents, IGRA-positive adolescents with latent tuberculosis and adults with active tuberculosis formed this South African cohort. Study-level findings and limits: A GMM-specific repertoire classifier reached 80% to 90% accuracy, AUROC 0.7 to 0.9. Smaller alpha distances in active tuberculosis partly reflected shorter CDR3-alpha lengths.

Time point here: new active TB diagnosis, blood taken before or within 7 days of starting treatment. Each donor contributed 90,000 to 100,000 T cells on average, unsorted. CDR3 length equals 19 residues. The germline V gene has CDR1 SGHNT and CDR2 YYREEE (reference sequence). V shed 2 bases, J shed 6 bases, and the junction held 19 bases outside the gene matches. This chain connects TRBV5-4 to TRBJ2-3; the match to TRBD2 covers 9 bases. This clonotype originated in an adult with tuberculosis. Some clones in this sample may be carry-over from other donors' samples. The starting material was PBMCs, obtained at tuberculosis diagnosis. The CDR3 here is CASSFGLAGYLLKGDTQYF. The CDR3 nucleotides read TGTGCCAGCAGCTTCGGGCTAGCGGGGTACCTACTTAAGGGGGATACGCAGTATTTT.